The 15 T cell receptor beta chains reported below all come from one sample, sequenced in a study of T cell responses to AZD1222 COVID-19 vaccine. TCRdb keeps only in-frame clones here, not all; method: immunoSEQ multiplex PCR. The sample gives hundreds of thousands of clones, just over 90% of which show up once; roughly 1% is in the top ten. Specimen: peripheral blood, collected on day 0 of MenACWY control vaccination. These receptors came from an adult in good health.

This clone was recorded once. The CDR3, as DNA: TGTGCCAGCAGCCCCAGAGTTCCCTCCTACGAGCAGTACTTC. This encodes CASSPRVPSYEQYF. V is TRBV7-2 and J is TRBJ2-7; D is undetermined. The length of the CDR3 is 14 residues. V was pared by 5 bases and J by 0 bases, with 11 bases between. Germline V CDR1 and CDR2: SGHTA, FQGNSA.

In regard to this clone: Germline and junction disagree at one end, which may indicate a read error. Here the CDR3 reads CASSHGNNQAF. The CDR3 DNA reads as TGTGCCAGCAGCCACGGGAACAATCAGGCCTTC. The chain links TRBV3-1 (or the pseudogene TRBV3-2) to TRBJ1-2; no definite D call. Per the germline V gene, CDR1 is LGHDT and CDR2 is YNNKEL (reference sequence). The CDR3 loop spans 11 amino acids.

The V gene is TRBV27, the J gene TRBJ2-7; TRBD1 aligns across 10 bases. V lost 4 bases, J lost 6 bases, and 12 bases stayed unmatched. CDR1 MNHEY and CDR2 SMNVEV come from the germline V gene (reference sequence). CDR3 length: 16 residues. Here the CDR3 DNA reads TGTGCCAGCAGTTCGTCCGGGACAGGGGTCTTCGGCGAGCAGTACTTC. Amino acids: CASSSSGTGVFGEQYF.

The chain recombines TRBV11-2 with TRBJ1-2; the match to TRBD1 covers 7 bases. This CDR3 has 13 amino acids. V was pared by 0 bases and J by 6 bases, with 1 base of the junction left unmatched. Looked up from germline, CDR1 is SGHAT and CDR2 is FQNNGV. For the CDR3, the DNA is TGTGCCAGCAGCTTAGAAACAGGGGATGGCTACACCTTC. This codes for CASSLETGDGYTF.

The CDR3, as DNA: TGTGCCAGCAGCGCCCAACGGGATATGAACACTGAAGCTTTCTTT. Protein sequence: CASSAQRDMNTEAFF. The chain combines TRBV9 with TRBJ1-1; D ambiguous. Deletions cut 3 bases from V and 0 bases from J, with 12 bases between. The CDR3 sequence is 15 residues long. The germline V gene encodes CDR1 SGDLS and CDR2 YYNGEE.

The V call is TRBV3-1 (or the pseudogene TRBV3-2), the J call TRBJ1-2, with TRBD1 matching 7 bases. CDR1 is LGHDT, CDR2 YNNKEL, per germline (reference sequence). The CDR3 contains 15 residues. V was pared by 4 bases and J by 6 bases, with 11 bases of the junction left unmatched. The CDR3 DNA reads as TGTGCCAGCAGCCGGGACAGCAATAGGCGGGATGGCTACACCTTC. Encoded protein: CASSRDSNRRDGYTF.

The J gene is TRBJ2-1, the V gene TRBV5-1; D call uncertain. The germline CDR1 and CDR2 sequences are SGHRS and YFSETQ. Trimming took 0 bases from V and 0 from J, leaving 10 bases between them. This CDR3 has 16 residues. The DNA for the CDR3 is TGCGCCAGCAGCTTGGCCGGTGCCGGCTCCTACAATGAGCAGTTCTTC. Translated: CASSLAGAGSYNEQFF.

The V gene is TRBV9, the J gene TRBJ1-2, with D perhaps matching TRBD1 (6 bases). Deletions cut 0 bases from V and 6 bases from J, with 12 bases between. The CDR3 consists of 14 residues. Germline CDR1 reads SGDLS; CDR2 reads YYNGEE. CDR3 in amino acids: CASSVGGQLNGYTF. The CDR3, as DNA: TGTGCCAGCAGCGTAGGTGGACAGCTTAATGGCTACACCTTC.

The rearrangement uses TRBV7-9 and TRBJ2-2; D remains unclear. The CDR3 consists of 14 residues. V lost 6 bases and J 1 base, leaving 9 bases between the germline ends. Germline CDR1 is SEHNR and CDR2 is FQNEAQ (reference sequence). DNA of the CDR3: TGTGCCAGCAGTCCAACGTGGAACACCGGGGAGCTGTTTTTT. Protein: CASSPTWNTGELFF.

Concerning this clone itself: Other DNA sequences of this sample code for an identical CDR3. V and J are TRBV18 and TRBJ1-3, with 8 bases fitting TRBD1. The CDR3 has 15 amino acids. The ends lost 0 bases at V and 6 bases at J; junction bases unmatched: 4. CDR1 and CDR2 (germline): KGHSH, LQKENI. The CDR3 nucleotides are TGTGCCAGCTCACCACCAGGACAGGGTGCAAACACCATATATTTT. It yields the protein CASSPPGQGANTIYF.

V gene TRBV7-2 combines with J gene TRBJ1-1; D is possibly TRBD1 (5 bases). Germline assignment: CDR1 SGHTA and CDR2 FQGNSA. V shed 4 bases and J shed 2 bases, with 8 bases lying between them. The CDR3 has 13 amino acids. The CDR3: CASSYGQNTEAFF. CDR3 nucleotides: TGTGCCAGCAGCTATGGACAAAACACTGAAGCTTTCTTT.

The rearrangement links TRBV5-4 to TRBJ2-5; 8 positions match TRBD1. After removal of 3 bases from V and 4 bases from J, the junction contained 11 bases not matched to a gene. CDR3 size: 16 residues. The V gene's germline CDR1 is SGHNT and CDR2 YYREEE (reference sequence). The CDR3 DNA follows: TGTGCCAGCAGCTGGAAGACAGGGGACCCCCGAGAGACCCAGTACTTC. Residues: CASSWKTGDPRETQYF.

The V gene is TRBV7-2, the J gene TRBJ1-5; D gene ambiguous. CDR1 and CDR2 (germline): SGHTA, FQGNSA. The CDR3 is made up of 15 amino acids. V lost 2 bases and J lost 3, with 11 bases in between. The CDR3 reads CASSLQADFNQPQHF. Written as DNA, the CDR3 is TGTGCCAGCAGCTTACAGGCCGACTTCAATCAGCCCCAGCATTTT.

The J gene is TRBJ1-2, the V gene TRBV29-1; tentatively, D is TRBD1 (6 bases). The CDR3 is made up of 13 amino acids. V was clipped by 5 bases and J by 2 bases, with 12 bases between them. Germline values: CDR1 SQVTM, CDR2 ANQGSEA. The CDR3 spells CSVRRQDNYGYTF. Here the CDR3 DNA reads TGCAGCGTTCGCAGACAGGACAACTATGGCTACACCTTC.

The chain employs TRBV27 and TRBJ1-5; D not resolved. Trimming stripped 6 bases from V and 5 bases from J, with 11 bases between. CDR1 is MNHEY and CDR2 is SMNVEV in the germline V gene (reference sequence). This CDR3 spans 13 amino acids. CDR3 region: CASRRGWDQPQHF. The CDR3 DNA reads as TGTGCCAGCAGGAGAGGATGGGATCAGCCCCAGCATTTT.